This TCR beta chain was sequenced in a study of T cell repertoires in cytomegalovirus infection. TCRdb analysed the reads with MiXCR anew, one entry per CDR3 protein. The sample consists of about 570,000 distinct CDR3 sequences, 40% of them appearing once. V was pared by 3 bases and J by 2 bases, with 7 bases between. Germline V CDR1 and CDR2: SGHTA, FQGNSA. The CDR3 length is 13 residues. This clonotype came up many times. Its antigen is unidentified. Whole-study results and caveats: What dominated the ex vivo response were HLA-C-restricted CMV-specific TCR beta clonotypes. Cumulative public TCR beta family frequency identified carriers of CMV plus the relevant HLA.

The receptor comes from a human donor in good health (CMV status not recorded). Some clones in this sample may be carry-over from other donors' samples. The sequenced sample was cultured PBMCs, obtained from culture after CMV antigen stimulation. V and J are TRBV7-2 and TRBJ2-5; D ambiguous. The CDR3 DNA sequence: TGTGCCAGCAGCTTGGAGCGTCAAGAGACCCAGTACTTC. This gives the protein CASSLERQETQYF.